These 22 T cell receptor beta chains share one sample of origin, sequenced in a study of tissue T cells after allogeneic stem cell transplantation (dated by TCRdb to between 2022 and 2023). The sample's time point label, decoded: mouse harvest day 14 after allogeneic transplant. Each mouse graft consisted of 10^7 T-cell-depleted bone marrow cells plus 10^6 splenic CD5+ T cells and was given by tail vein injection. Library creation used the immunoSEQ multiplex PCR assay. TCRdb carries this immuneACCESS record with in-frame sequences only. Its versions omit some clonotypes, under half of them owing to an unresolved V gene in the studies checked, with the rest unexplained. The sample has about 5,700 clones on record, under 60% of them singletons. The top ten clones comprise 13% to 15% of the sample. The sequenced material came from gut tissue. These receptors were obtained from a female BALB/c mouse given C57BL/6 T cells with graft-versus-host disease after an allogeneic hematopoietic cell transplant.

To note about this clone: Genes here carry mouse names. Read coverage stops 1 residue before the CDR3 terminus; the germline J gene supplies the remainder. This sequence joins TRBV26 and TRBJ2-3, with 10 nucleotides matching TRBD1. This CDR3 region has 15 residues. The V and J ends lost 4 bases and 4 bases, in that order; junction bases with no gene match: 5. Looked up from germline, CDR1 is KGHPV and CDR2 is FQNQEV (reference sequence). The part of the CDR3 DNA that was read is TGTGCCAGCAGTCGCCGGGACAGGGGTACAGAAACGCTGTAT. Its translation: CASSRRDRGTETLY. The whole CDR3 region reads CASSRRDRGTETLYF.

Remarks on this clone: Germline and genes: mouse. The read gets to within 1 residue of the CDR3 end, and the germline J gene fills in the rest. The rearrangement links TRBV26 to TRBJ1-6, with 7 bases matching TRBD1. TRBJ1-6 carries the ORF label, with uncertain function. V gave up 4 bases and J gave up 5 bases; unmatched junction bases: 2. Germline V gene lookup returns CDR1 KGHPV and CDR2 FQNQEV (reference sequence). The CDR3 sequence is 14 residues long. Partial CDR3 DNA: TGTGCCAGCAGTCCGACAGGGAATAATTCGCCCCTCTAC. Amino acid sequence: CASSPTGNNSPLY. The full CDR3 protein reads CASSPTGNNSPLYF.

This clone came up a few times. The gene symbols are mouse symbols. The sequence runs out 1 residue before the end of the CDR3; the remainder is reconstructed from the germline J gene. V is TRBV23 and J is TRBJ2-7; the table's D call of TRBD2 was not tested on the DNA. The germline gives CDR1 KGHTA, CDR2 FQNQQP. The CDR3 consists of 15 residues. CDR3: CSSSQPGLGVYEQYF. The CDR3 bases that were read are TGCTCCAGCAGTCAACCAGGACTGGGGGTCTATGAACAGTAC.

To note about this clone: The germline and genes are mouse ones. Read sequence stops 1 residue before the CDR3 end, and the germline J gene provides the missing end. V and J are TRBV13-1 and TRBJ2-4; TRBD2 aligns across 8 bases. The CDR3 runs to 14 residues. CDR1 is NSHNY, CDR2 SYGAGN, per germline. Losses at the gene ends were 0 bases for V and 6 bases for J; bases not matched to a gene: 3. The sequenced part of the CDR3 DNA is TGTGCCAGCAGTGATGAGGGGGGGGCGAACACCTTGTAC. Translating it yields CASSDEGGANTLY. The full CDR3 protein reads CASSDEGGANTLYF.

Remarks on this clone: Gene labels here are mouse ones. Read data end 1 residue before the CDR3 end; the end is taken from the germline J gene. The gene calls are TRBV26 and TRBJ1-2; D is ambiguous. The CDR3 contains 15 residues. Germline CDR1 KGHPV, CDR2 FQNQEV (reference sequence). Trimming removed 4 bases from V and 0 bases from J, with 12 bases in between. The CDR3 DNA, read in part, is TGTGCCAGCAGTCCCCGGGCAGGTACAAACTCCGACTACACC. As protein: CASSPRAGTNSDYT. The whole CDR3 is CASSPRAGTNSDYTF.

This clone turned up a few times. Mouse names are used for the genes. Read sequence stops 1 residue before the CDR3 end, and the germline J gene provides the missing end. The gene calls are TRBV13-1 and TRBJ1-3, with 8 bases aligning to TRBD1. The J segment lost 3 bases and the V segment lost 3 bases, leaving 2 bases of the junction unmatched. CDR3 length: 14 amino acids. Germline values: CDR1 NSHNY, CDR2 SYGAGN. The CDR3 is CASSVTGGGNTLYF. Partial CDR3 DNA: TGTGCCAGCAGTGTTACAGGGGGTGGAAATACGCTCTAT.

This clone rates as medium-sized. The gene names given are mouse names. The read ends 1 residue shy of where the CDR3 ends; the end is completed using the germline J gene. This chain links TRBV13-2 with TRBJ1-3; D is uncertain. This CDR3 is 14 amino acids long. Trimming removed 2 bases from V and 0 bases from J, with 6 bases in between. Germline V gene lookup returns CDR1 NNHNN and CDR2 SYGAGS (reference sequence). The CDR3 region is CASGELYSGNTLYF. CDR3 DNA, as far as it was read: TGTGCCAGCGGTGAACTTTATTCTGGAAATACGCTCTAT.

This clone showed up just a few times. Gene names and germline refer to mouse. The CDR3 is CASSLDWGYAEQFF. The CDR3 bases that were read are TGTGCCAGCAGCTTGGACTGGGGCTATGCTGAGCAGTTC. This sequence joins TRBV3 and TRBJ2-1; TRBD2 matches at 9 bases. The CDR3 extends 1 residue past the end of the read, so its final part is completed from the germline J gene. CDR1 is SNHLY and CDR2 is FYNGKV in the germline V gene (reference sequence). Trimming removed 3 bases from V and 3 bases from J; junction bases left unmatched: 0. The CDR3 has 14 residues.

This clone showed up just a few times. Genes and germline come from the mouse. The read finishes 1 residue shy of the CDR3 end, and the germline J gene is used to complete it. This chain joins TRBV16 and TRBJ1-1; no firm D call. V was shortened by 5 bases and J by 3 bases, with 10 bases between the two germline ends. This CDR3 has 13 amino acids. From germline, CDR1 is SGHSA and CDR2 FRNQAP. The sequenced CDR3 bases are TGTGCAAGCAGCCCCATGGAAGACACAGAAGTCTTC. Encoded protein: CASSPMEDTEVF. The entire CDR3 protein reads CASSPMEDTEVFF.

To note about this clone: Gene names follow the mouse nomenclature. The CDR3 goes on 1 residue after the read ends, and that part is filled in from the germline J gene. The rearrangement links TRBV3 to TRBJ1-1, with TRBD1 identical over 8 bases. The CDR3 spans 15 residues. Germline V CDR1 and CDR2: SNHLY, FYNGKV (reference sequence). J lost 0 bases, V lost 0 bases, and 0 bases had no gene match. Incomplete CDR3 DNA: TGTGCCAGCAGCTTAGCACAGGGGGCAAACACAGAAGTCTTC. This encodes CASSLAQGANTEVF. The CDR3 in full is CASSLAQGANTEVFF.

Worth noting for this clone: Germline and genes: mouse. CDR3 DNA (partial): TGTGCCAGCTCTCTCTCTGGGGGGGGGTATGAACAGTAC. It translates to CASSLSGGGYEQY. The whole CDR3 is CASSLSGGGYEQYF. The chain combines TRBV12-1 with TRBJ2-7, with 9 bases matching TRBD2. The missing CDR3 end, 1 residue past where the read stops, is filled in from the germline J gene. J was trimmed by 4 bases and V by 0 bases; bases with no gene match: 3. Germline CDR1 and CDR2: SGHSN and HYEKVE. This CDR3 has 14 residues.

Details on this clone: Gene names denote mouse genes. The read halts 1 residue ahead of the CDR3 end, with the missing end drawn from the germline J gene. The J gene is TRBJ1-5, the V gene TRBV26, with 10 bases lining up with TRBD1. The CDR3 spans 16 residues. CDR1 KGHPV and CDR2 FQNQEV come from the germline V gene (reference sequence). J was trimmed by 4 bases and V by 4 bases; bases with no gene match: 7. CDR3 sequence reads: CASSPPGQGRNQAPLF. CDR3 DNA, as far as it was read: TGTGCCAGCAGTCCCCCGGGACAGGGGAGGAACCAGGCTCCGCTT.

This clone was detected a few times. Gene labels here are mouse ones. The sequence runs out 1 residue before the end of the CDR3; the remainder is reconstructed from the germline J gene. This sequence joins TRBV3 and TRBJ1-3; no definite D call. Germline V gives CDR1 SNHLY, CDR2 FYNGKV (reference sequence). Deletions cut 4 bases from V and 0 bases from J, with 7 bases between. CDR3 length: 14 residues. The CDR3 is CASSSDNSGNTLYF. The sequenced part of the CDR3 DNA is TGTGCCAGCAGCTCCGACAATTCTGGAAATACGCTCTAT.

On this clone itself: These gene names are mouse names. The read terminates 1 residue before the CDR3 end, so the remaining end is supplied by the germline J gene. This chain links TRBV12-2 with TRBJ2-2; a possible D gene is TRBD1 (5 bases). From germline, CDR1 is SGHLS and CDR2 HYDKME. CDR3 length: 15 amino acids. Trimming removed 1 base from V and 2 bases from J, with 10 bases in between. The CDR3 sequence: CASSLQGGNTGQLYF. The CDR3 bases that were read are TGTGCCAGCTCTCTTCAGGGAGGGAACACCGGGCAGCTCTAC.

As to this clone: Here the gene names and germline are mouse. With the read ending 1 residue before the CDR3 end, the germline J gene is used to fill in that end. The rearrangement uses TRBV12-2 and TRBJ2-1, with 7 bases that match TRBD1. Germline lookup yields CDR1 SGHLS and CDR2 HYDKME. The ends lost 0 bases at V and 0 bases at J; junction bases unmatched: 1. The CDR3 length is 15 residues. The CDR3 DNA, read in part, is TGTGCCAGCTCTCTCGGGACAGATAACTATGCTGAGCAGTTC. Translated, it gives CASSLGTDNYAEQF. The full CDR3 reads CASSLGTDNYAEQFF.

This clone was seen more than once but under ten times. Gene names and germline match the mouse. The read comes to an end 1 residue before the CDR3 does, leaving the germline J gene to fill in the end. This chain joins TRBV26 and TRBJ1-4; D gene uncertain. The V end lost 4 bases, the J end lost 0 bases, and 3 bases lay between the germline ends. Germline V gene lookup returns CDR1 KGHPV and CDR2 FQNQEV (reference sequence). The CDR3 is made up of 13 amino acids. CDR3 sequence: CASSQVSNERLFF. The sequenced CDR3 bases are TGTGCCAGCAGTCAGGTTTCCAACGAAAGATTATTT.

There are a few counts of this clone. Germline and genes here are mouse. The read gets to within 1 residue of the CDR3 end, and the germline J gene fills in the rest. The chain recombines TRBV12-1 with TRBJ1-1; D gene ambiguous. The CDR3 is 14 residues long. The V gene lost 0 bases and the J gene lost 0 bases, with 7 bases spanning the gap. The germline CDR1 and CDR2 sequences are SGHSN and HYEKVE. The CDR3 spells CASSLGIANTEVFF. CDR3 DNA, as far as it was read: TGTGCCAGCTCTCTCGGCATTGCAAACACAGAAGTCTTC. The full variable domain, its missing parts supplied by reference TRBV12-1 and TRBJ1-1, is DSGVVQSPRHIIKEKGGRSVLTCIPISGHSNVVWYQQTLGKELKFLIQHYEKVERDKGFLPSRFSVQQFDDYHSEMNMSALELEDSAMYFCASSLGIANTEVFFGKGTRLTVV.

Worth noting for this clone: Mouse gene names apply. CDR3 bases read: TGTGCTAGCAGTCCGGGGGGACAGGGGGGAGAAACGCTGTAT. Translation: CASSPGGQGGETLY. The full CDR3 is CASSPGGQGGETLYF. The rearrangement uses TRBV29 and TRBJ2-3; 11 bases map to TRBD1. Coverage ceases 1 residue before the CDR3 finishes, and the germline J gene fills in the end. The ends lost 5 bases at V and 5 bases at J; junction bases unmatched: 6. This CDR3 is built from 15 residues. Germline CDR1 reads MSHET; CDR2 reads SYDVDS.

Notes on this clone: Mouse names are used for the genes. The CDR3 is cut off 1 residue early in the read; its end comes from the germline J gene. The rearrangement links TRBV5 to TRBJ1-1, with D tentatively TRBD1 (5 bases). Germline-derived CDR1 and CDR2 are LGHNA and YNLKQL (reference sequence). CDR3 length equals 12 residues. V dropped 4 bases and J dropped 5 bases, with 8 bases sitting between them. The CDR3 bases that were read are TGTGCCAGCAGCCGAACAGGAACAGAAGTCTTC. Translated, it gives CASSRTGTEVF. In full, the CDR3 reads CASSRTGTEVFF.

By share of the sample, this clone is medium-sized. Genes and germline are mouse. Read coverage stops 1 residue before the CDR3 terminus; the germline J gene supplies the remainder. The J gene is TRBJ2-4, the V gene TRBV2, with 7 bases matching TRBD2. Germline trimming cut 4 bases from V and 0 bases from J; bases unmatched to any gene: 4. This CDR3 spans 15 amino acids. Germline CDR1 reads LGHNA; CDR2 reads YSYQKL. The CDR3 is CASSPRLGSQNTLYF. Incomplete CDR3 DNA: TGTGCCAGCAGCCCACGACTGGGAAGTCAAAACACCTTGTAC.

As regards this clone: Gene names are mouse gene names. The read terminates 1 residue before the CDR3 end, so the remaining end is supplied by the germline J gene. The chain joins TRBV3 to TRBJ1-1; no definite D call. The CDR3 consists of 13 residues. Trimming took off 2 bases at V and 0 bases at J, with 4 bases between the two ends. Germline V gene lookup returns CDR1 SNHLY and CDR2 FYNGKV (reference sequence). CDR3 DNA, as far as it was read: TGTGCCAGCAGCTTAAGTGCAAACACAGAAGTCTTC. This codes for CASSLSANTEVF. The full CDR3 reads CASSLSANTEVFF.

About this clone: Gene names and germline refer to mouse. The read ends 1 residue shy of where the CDR3 ends; the end is completed using the germline J gene. The chain couples TRBV26 to TRBJ1-1, with D tentatively TRBD1 (5 bases). V was shortened by 2 bases and J by 7 bases, with 17 bases between the two germline ends. The CDR3 sequence is 15 residues long. The V gene's germline CDR1 is KGHPV and CDR2 FQNQEV (reference sequence). Incomplete CDR3 DNA: TGTGCCAGCAGTCTGAGAGGGGACTGGGGAAAAGAAGTCTTC. This gives the protein CASSLRGDWGKEVF. The CDR3 as a whole reads CASSLRGDWGKEVFF.